Here is one T cell receptor (beta chain) with its context. Antigen specificity is unknown. The method was immunoSEQ multiplex PCR; TCRdb's version includes in-frame clones alone and lacks a portion of them. The table records about 73,000 clones, 78% of them present only once. The data originate from a study of vaccination effects on CD4 cells after COVID-19. The CDR3 spans 15 residues. Looked up from germline, CDR1 is KGHSH and CDR2 is LQKENI. V lost 6 bases to trimming and J lost 3 bases, with 17 bases between them. Before sequencing, viral peptide pools were used by the ViraFEST assay to expand antigen-specific CD4+ T cells. Following 10 days of culture, CD4+ T cells were isolated. Having tested negative for nucleocapsid antibodies, the vaccine recipients showed no prior SARS-CoV-2 infection. In the cultures, half the medium was exchanged for IL-2 medium on days 3 and 7.

This TCR derives from a human donor who received a COVID-19 vaccine. The sequences come from CD4+ T cells from PBMCs cultured with SARS-CoV-2 spike peptides, collected before COVID-19 vaccination. This chain joins TRBV18 and TRBJ1-2, with D possibly matching TRBD1 (6 bases). The CDR3 is CASSRDPGADYGYTF. CDR3 DNA: TGTGCCAGCTCCCGCGACCCGGGGGCGGACTATGGCTACACCTTC. The whole variable domain, filled in from reference TRBV18 and TRBJ1-2, reads NAGVMQNPRHLVRRRGQEARLRCSPMKGHSHVYWYRQLPEEGLKFMVYLQKENIIDESGMPKERFSAEFPKEGPSILRIQQVVRGDSAAYFCASSRDPGADYGYTFGSGTRLTVV.